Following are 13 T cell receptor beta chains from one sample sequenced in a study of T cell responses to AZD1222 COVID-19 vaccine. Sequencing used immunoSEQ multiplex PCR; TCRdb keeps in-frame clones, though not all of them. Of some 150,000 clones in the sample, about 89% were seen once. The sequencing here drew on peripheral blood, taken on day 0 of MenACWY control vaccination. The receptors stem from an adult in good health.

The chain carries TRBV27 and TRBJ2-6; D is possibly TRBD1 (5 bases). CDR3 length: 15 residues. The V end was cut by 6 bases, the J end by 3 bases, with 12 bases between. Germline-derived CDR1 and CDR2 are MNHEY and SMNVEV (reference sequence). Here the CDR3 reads CASSLQGFGANVLTF. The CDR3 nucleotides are TGTGCCAGCAGCCTCCAGGGTTTTGGGGCCAACGTCCTGACTTTC.

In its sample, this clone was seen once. CDR3 bases: TGTGCCAGCAGCCCGAGACGTCTGGCGGGTTCCTACGAGCAGTACTTC. Translated, it gives CASSPRRLAGSYEQYF. This rearrangement joins TRBV7-8 to TRBJ2-7; D possibly corresponds to TRBD2 (5 bases). The CDR3 consists of 16 residues. The germline V gene has CDR1 SGHVS and CDR2 FQNEAQ. The germline V and J ends were trimmed by 5 bases and 1 base, with 18 bases remaining between them.

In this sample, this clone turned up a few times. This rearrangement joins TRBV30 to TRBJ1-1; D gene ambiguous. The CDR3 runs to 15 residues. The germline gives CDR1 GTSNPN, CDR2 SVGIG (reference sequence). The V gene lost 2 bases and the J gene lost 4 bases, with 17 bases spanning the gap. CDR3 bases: TGTGCCTGGAGTTACCGGACCGCGCGGGGCACTGAAGCTTTCTTT. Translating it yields CAWSYRTARGTEAFF.

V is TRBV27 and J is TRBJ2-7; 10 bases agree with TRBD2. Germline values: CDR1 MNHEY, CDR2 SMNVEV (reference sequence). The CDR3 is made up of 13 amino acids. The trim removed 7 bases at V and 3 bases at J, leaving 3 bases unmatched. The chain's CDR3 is CASTSSGGYEQYF. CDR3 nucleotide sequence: TGTGCCAGCACTTCTAGCGGGGGCTACGAGCAGTACTTC.

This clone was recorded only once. The chain's CDR3 is CASSPTSGRSYEQYF. The CDR3 DNA reads as TGTGCCAGCAGCCCGACTAGCGGGAGGTCCTACGAGCAGTACTTC. The chain carries TRBV7-2 and TRBJ2-7; the match to TRBD2 covers 13 bases. The J segment lost 1 base and the V segment lost 5 bases, leaving 2 bases of the junction unmatched. Germline CDR1 reads SGHTA; CDR2 reads FQGNSA. The CDR3 is made up of 15 amino acids.

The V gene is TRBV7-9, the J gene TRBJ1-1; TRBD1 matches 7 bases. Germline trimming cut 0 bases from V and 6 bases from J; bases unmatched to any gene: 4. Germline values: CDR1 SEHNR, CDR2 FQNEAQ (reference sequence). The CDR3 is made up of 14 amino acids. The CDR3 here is CASSLARDSPEAFF. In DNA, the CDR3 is TGTGCCAGCAGCTTAGCCCGGGACAGCCCTGAAGCTTTCTTT.

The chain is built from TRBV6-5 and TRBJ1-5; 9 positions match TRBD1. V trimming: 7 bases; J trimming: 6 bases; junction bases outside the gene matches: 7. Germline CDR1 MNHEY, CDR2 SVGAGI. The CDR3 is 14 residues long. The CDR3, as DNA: TGTGCCAGCATTCTACAGGGGGCAGTTCAGCCCCAGCATTTT. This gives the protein CASILQGAVQPQHF.

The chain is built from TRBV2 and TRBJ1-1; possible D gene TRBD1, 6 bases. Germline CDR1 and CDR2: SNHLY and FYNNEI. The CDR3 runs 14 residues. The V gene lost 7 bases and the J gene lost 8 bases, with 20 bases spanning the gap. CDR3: CASNYRDTGSEAFF. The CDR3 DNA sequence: TGTGCCAGCAACTACAGGGACACGGGCTCCGAAGCTTTCTTT.

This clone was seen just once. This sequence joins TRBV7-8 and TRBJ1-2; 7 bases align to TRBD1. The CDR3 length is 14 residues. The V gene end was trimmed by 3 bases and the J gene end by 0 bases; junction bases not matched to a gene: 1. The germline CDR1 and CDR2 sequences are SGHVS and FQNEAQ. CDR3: CASSLGQSNYGYTF. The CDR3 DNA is TGTGCCAGCAGCTTGGGACAGTCTAACTATGGCTACACCTTC.

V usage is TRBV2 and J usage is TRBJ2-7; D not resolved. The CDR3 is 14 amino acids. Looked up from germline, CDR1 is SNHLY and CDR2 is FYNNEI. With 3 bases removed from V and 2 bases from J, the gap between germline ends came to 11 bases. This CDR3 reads CASSDSFKAYEQYF. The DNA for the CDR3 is TGTGCCAGCAGTGACTCATTCAAGGCCTACGAGCAGTACTTC.

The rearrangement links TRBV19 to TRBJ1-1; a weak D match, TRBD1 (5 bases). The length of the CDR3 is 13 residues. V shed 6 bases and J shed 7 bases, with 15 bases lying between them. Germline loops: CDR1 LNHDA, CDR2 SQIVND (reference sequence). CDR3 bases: TGTGCCAGTAGCCCAATAGGGGCCCATGAAGCTTTCTTT. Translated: CASSPIGAHEAFF. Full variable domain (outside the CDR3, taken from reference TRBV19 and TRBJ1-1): DGGITQSPKYLFRKEGQNVTLSCEQNLNHDAMYWYRQDPGQGLRLIYYSQIVNDFQKGDIAEGYSVSREKKESFPLTVTSAQKNPTAFYLCASSPIGAHEAFFGQGTRLTVV.

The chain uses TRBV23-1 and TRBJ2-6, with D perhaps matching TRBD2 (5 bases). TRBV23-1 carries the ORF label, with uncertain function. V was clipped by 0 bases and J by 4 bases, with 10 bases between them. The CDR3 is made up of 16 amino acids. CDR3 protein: CASSQSAEAGANVLTF. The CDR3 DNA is TGCGCCAGCAGTCAATCGGCGGAGGCCGGGGCCAACGTCCTGACTTTC.

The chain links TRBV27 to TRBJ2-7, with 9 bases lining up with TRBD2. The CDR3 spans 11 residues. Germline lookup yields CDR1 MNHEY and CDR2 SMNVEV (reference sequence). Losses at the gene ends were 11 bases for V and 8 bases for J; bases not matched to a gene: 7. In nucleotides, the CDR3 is TGTGCCGCGGGCAGCGGGGGGCAGCAGTACTTC. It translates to CAAGSGGQQYF.